Given below is one T cell receptor beta chain in context. The target of this receptor is not known. No base qualities exist here, and no much larger clone lies one base off it. The data originate from a study of cytomegalovirus exposure and HLA in healthy donors (dated by TCRdb to about 2017). For the study in its entirety: An earlier analysis of several hundred of the donors reported more than 250 Gb of sequence data and 100 million to 130 million unique TCR beta sequences from 150 million to 200 million T cells. Among a few hundred genotyped donors of the cohort, an average of around 240,000 unique TCR beta nucleotide sequences were sequenced per donor, roughly 20% of them non-productive. In the later analysis, no new phenotypic data were used to find candidate immune exposures; instead, reliance was placed on TCR beta sequences and their occurrence across donors. The number of donors typed differed by locus, with about 629-630 for A, B, C, DRB1 and DQB1, around 560 for DQA1, 606 for DPA1, and over 400 for DPB1. Donor age, sex, ethnicity and CMV serostatus were compiled alongside the repertoire data. Because of strong linkage in the cohort, five DR-DQ haplotypes were treated as single units for association and clustering. The aim of the study was to test whether cataloging public T cell receptors could identify signatures of past pathogen exposure. Both class I and class II loci were covered by HLA typing, at four-digit resolution. Of the roughly 430 genotyped donors, around 81% fell in the genetic ancestry cluster associated with self-reported Caucasian donors. All discovery cohort repertoires had been generated on a single sequencing platform. High-throughput TCR immunosequencing, statistical association of individual TCRs with disease status, and machine learning were combined to predict cytomegalovirus infection status. Besides the first cohort of approximately 710 subjects, a separate validation cohort made up of 120 or so different subjects was used. The study profiled the T cell repertoires of fewer than 850 subjects by immunosequencing and related them to cytomegalovirus serostatus. About 300 gigabases of sequencing data and around 90 million unique TCR sequences made up an early release that covered several hundred HLA-typed donors. Genome-wide SNP genotypes for about three fifths of the roughly 700 donors were used in a later genetic analysis, which treated that subset as a discovery cohort. A later analysis re-analyzed previously published TCR beta repertoires from roughly 690 donors and added high-resolution HLA genotyping to study TCR occurrence patterns. An earlier analysis of nearly 600 of the donors applied high-throughput TCR beta sequencing to assess whether each TCR beta V gene segment acted as functional or pseudogenic. Paper-wide results and their limitations: When HLA alleles, especially DR and DQ, strongly co-occurred, TCR associations were difficult to assign to individual alleles. Because the 87-base-pair reads could not distinguish some IMGT-functional V segments, including TRBV6-2 and TRBV6-3, those segments were excluded. In a later analysis, several top co-occurrence clusters were reported to appear linked to parvovirus B19, influenza, CMV and Epstein-Barr virus. Most TCR sequences were observed very rarely across donors, whereas some public TCRs were present in many individuals. The study gave a list of over 150 TCR beta chains associated with cytomegalovirus. A further reported finding was that TCR beta sequences accurately predicted the HLA-A and HLA-B alleles for most subjects in the first cohort. In this cohort, only TCR beta chains were sequenced, and detectable features were limited by the absence of alpha or paired-chain data. According to a later analysis, most CMV-associated TCR beta chains appeared to be HLA-restricted, and the HLA associations seemed to be driven largely by CMV exposure. In a later genetic analysis, a missense DCLRE1C variant was associated with V-gene and J-gene trimming of TCR beta chains, and the association was replicated in an independent cohort. The earlier analysis of some 560 of the donors excluded roughly 16 rarely observed V segments, including chromosome 9 orphons, because counts were too low. The sequencing pipeline was judged likely to have produced a cluster of highly shared sequence variants as a technical artifact. Linkage disequilibrium might explain the correlated functional status among segregating V segments, but an unknown experimental factor could not be excluded. According to the authors, the approach could potentially be generalized to other disease states and immunological phenotypes. In a later analysis, the rate of TCR association differed among HLA loci, with DRB1 alleles having the most associated TCRs and HLA-C alleles having the fewest. A later genetic analysis reported fewer N-insertions in productive TCRs among donors in an Asian-associated ancestry cluster than the approximately 670-donor mean. Because HLA typing was missing for some donors at each locus, association tests included only the typed subset. The only immune exposure information available for the cohort was CMV serostatus. In an earlier analysis of around 600 of the donors, most TCR beta V segments were observed in productive rearrangements about 87% or about 30% of the time, broadly matching IMGT annotations. In a later analysis, over 15,000 TCR beta sequences were associated with specific HLA alleles at a false discovery rate of 0.05. Cytomegalovirus status was reported to be diagnosed by the classifier with high specificity and sensitivity in both the original and validation cohorts. Compared with equally common non-associated chains, HLA-associated TCR beta chains in a later analysis were more clonally expanded and had lower generation probabilities. Roughly uniform sequencing depth across donors was assumed in presence/absence analyses, although this assumption may not hold. A few of the identified cytomegalovirus-associated TCR beta chains were confirmed in vitro to be specific for cytomegalovirus antigens.

The cohort was made up of 666 healthy bone marrow donors. All cohort members were sampled while nominally healthy, although unrecorded immune exposures were likely present. The donor tested CMV seronegative and was one of the 352 seronegative cohort members. A peripheral blood sample was collected from each donor, and TCR beta sequencing was performed on peripheral blood mononuclear cells. The Qiagen DNeasy Blood Extraction Kit was used to extract genomic DNA from the blood cell samples. The CDR3 runs 11 residues from the cysteine to the phenylalanine. Only the CDR3 DNA stays, 33 bases, in frame from base 1. The germline ends are 2 bases apart after V is trimmed by 5 bases and J by 3 bases. For CDR1 and CDR2, the germline V gene lists SNHLY and FYNNEI. The library was obtained by the immunoSEQ multiplex PCR assay. The multiplex PCR relied on a mix of 60 forward primers for TCR Vbeta segments and 13 reverse primers for TCR Jbeta segments. A multiplex PCR assay on genomic DNA amplified the CDR3 region of rearranged TCR beta genes. Amplified TCR beta libraries were sequenced as 87-base-pair reads on the Illumina HiSeq System. The original methods were these. Across the roughly 700 repertoires, a later analysis counted 75 million to 90 million unique TCR beta chains, around 11 million of which were shared by at least two donors. A nearest-neighbor algorithm error-corrected the raw reads and collapsed the reads into unique sequences, merging closely related sequences to remove PCR and sequencing errors. CDR3 sequences were aligned to IMGT reference sequences to assign V, D and J gene segments. For a sequence to be retained, at least a six-nucleotide match to both a V gene segment and a J gene segment was required. A rearrangement counted as productive if the CDR3 had no stop codons and remained in frame with V and J, and every other rearrangement counted as non-productive. Following IMGT convention, CDR3 was defined as the stretch from the second conserved V-encoded cysteine up to the conserved J-encoded phenylalanine. Sequences without an unambiguous match to a single V gene segment were excluded from the earlier analysis of 587 of the donors. An earlier analysis of under 750 of the donors called V segments functional above 56.7% productive rearrangements and segregating when the between-donor standard deviation exceeded 5%. A statistical classification framework was built for diagnosing cytomegalovirus status from the catalog of TCR beta chain sequences. A later analysis assigned V and J genes by comparing TCR nucleotide sequences with IMGT/GENE-DB human TR gene sequences. Using the TCRdist pipeline, a later analysis assigned CDR3 sequences along with most-parsimonious VDJ recombination scenarios. In a later analysis, each TCR beta chain was defined by its CDR3 amino acid sequence together with its V-gene family, and reads without a unique V-gene family were excluded. In a later analysis, 500 to 650 highly shared, low-generation-probability nucleotide sequences were removed to address suspected cross-contamination and a sequencing artifact. In a later analysis, a clonal expansion index for each public chain was calculated from normalized within-repertoire ranks of inferred template counts. Generation probabilities in a later analysis came from a VDJ recombination model fitted to out-of-frame rearrangements, and those results were checked against IGoR. Hypergeometric tests were used in a later analysis to score TCR-TCR, TCR-HLA and TCR-CMV co-occurrence, with a repertoire-size bias correction applied to the TCR pairs. False discovery rates were estimated in a later analysis by permuting HLA or CMV assignments 20 times. In a later analysis, co-occurring TCRs were grouped using DBSCAN, with TCRdist sequence similarity added in when clustering inside HLA-allele-positive subsets. Co-occurrence clustering excluded repertoires with fewer than 30,000 or more than 120,000 public chains, plus five with anomalous nucleotide sharing. In TCRdb, the immuneACCESS table is reduced to in-frame sequences with V and J assigned. These tables do not hold every clone; where another copy was compared, an unresolved V gene accounts for under half, and the others remain unexplained. V and J calls and clone size are those listed in that table; D and trimming were worked out from the DNA. The sample profile shows 150,000 to 200,000 clones; about 90% of them were found once. The top ten constitute about 0.23% of the sample.

The receptor was isolated from a girl under two years old in good health and CMV-seronegative. The sequence joins TRBV2 to TRBJ1-3; no D segment can be confidently identified. Material for sequencing was PBMCs. The DNA is as follows: TGTGCCAGCAGTCTTGGAAACACCATATATTTT. Its protein reads: CASSLGNTIYF.